The T cell receptor beta chain under discussion was sequenced for a study of shared clonotypes between healthy human individuals. Study results and limitations: Relative to memory subsets, naive subsets generally showed larger estimated richness.

The junction had 6 bases not matched to a gene; V was cut back by 4 bases and J by 3 bases. Germline CDR1 SGHNT, CDR2 YYREEE (reference sequence). The CDR3 is 15 residues long. Assay used: immunoSEQ multiplex PCR; TCRdb lists only in-frame clones, some missing. The table includes 2 million to 2.5 million clones, approximately 94% detected once. Turning to this clone: As yet, its antigen is unknown. Other DNA sequences in the same sample also yield this CDR3.

Sequencing was done on a sample of naive CD4+ T cells sorted from blood. As for subset: CD45RA+ positively selected. The chain carries TRBV5-4 and TRBJ2-1; 8 bases line up with TRBD2. This TCR was recovered from a man between 18 and 29 years old in good health. The CDR3 DNA is TGTGCCAGCAGCCCAACTAGCGGAGACTACAATGAGCAGTTCTTC. Protein product: CASSPTSGDYNEQFF.